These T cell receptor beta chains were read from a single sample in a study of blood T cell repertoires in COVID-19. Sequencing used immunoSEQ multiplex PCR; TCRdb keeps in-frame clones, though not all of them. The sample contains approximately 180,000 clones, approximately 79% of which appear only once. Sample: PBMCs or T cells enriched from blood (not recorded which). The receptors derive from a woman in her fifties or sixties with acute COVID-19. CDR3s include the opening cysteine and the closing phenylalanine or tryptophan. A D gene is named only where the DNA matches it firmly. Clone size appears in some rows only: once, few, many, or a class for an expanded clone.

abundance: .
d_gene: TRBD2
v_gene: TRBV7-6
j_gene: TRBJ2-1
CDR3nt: TGTGCCAGCAGCCTCAGCGGGGGGGGTTACAATGAGCAGTTCTTC
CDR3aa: CASSLSGGGYNEQFF

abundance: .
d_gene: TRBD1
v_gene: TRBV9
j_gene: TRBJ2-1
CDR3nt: TGTGCCAGCAGCCCCATAGGGACAGGGTATTATGAGCAGTTCTTC
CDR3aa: CASSPIGTGYYEQFF

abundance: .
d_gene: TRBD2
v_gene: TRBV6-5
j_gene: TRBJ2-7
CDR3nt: TGTGCCAGCAGACCCCCACTAGCGGGAGTCGACGAGCAGTACTTC
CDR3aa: CASRPPLAGVDEQYF

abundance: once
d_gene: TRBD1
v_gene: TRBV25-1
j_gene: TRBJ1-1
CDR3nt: TGTGCCAGCTCACAGGGGAGGGCTTTCTTT
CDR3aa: CASSQGRAFF

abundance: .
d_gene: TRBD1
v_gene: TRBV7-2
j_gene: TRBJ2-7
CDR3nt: TGTGCCAGCAGCTTCGGACAGGGGCCCTACGAGCAGTACTTC
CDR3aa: CASSFGQGPYEQYF

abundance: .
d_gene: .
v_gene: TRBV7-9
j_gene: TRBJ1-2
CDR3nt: TGTGCCAGCAGCCTTTTGGACCAGGGGGGCTACACCTTC
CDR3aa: CASSLLDQGGYTF

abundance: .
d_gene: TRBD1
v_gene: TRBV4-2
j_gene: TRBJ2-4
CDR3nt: TGTGCCAGCAGCCAAGACGGGACAGGGGGATGGGGAGCCAAAAACATTCAGTACTTC
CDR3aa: CASSQDGTGGWGAKNIQYF

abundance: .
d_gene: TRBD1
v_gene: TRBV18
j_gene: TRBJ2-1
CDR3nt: TGTGCCAGCTCAACCCCGACAGGGAAGTCCTACAATGAGCAGTTCTTC
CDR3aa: CASSTPTGKSYNEQFF

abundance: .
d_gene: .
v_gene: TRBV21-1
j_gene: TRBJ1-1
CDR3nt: TGTGCCAGCCGAAGCTGTGCAACTGAAGCTTTCTTT
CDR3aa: CASRSCATEAFF

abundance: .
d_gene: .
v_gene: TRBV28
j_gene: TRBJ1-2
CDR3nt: TGTGCCAGCAGTAGGGGCGTCAGGGGCCTTAACTATGGCTACACCTTC
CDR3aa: CASSRGVRGLNYGYTF

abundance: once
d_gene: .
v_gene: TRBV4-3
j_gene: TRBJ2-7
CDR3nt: TGCGCCAGCAGCCAAGATGGGCCGGTTAGCTCCTACGAGCAGTACTTC
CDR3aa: CASSQDGPVSSYEQYF

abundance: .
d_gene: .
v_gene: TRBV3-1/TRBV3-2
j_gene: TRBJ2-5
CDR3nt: TGTGCCAGCAGCCCAACAGGGTTGTCGGAGACCCAGTACTTC
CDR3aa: CASSPTGLSETQYF

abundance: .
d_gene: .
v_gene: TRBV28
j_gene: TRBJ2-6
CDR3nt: TGTGCCAGCAGTTTATTAGGCGCAGGGGCCTCTTTCTCTGGGGCCAACGTCCTGACTTTC
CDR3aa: CASSLLGAGASFSGANVLTF

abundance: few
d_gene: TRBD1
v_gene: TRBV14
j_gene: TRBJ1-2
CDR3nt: TGTGCCAGCAGCCAGGGACAGTCATGGGACTATGGCTACACCTTC
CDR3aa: CASSQGQSWDYGYTF

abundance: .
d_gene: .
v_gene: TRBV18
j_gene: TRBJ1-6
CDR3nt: TGTGCCAGCTCACCAGAGTGGTTAAATTCACCCCTCCACTTT
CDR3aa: CASSPEWLNSPLHF

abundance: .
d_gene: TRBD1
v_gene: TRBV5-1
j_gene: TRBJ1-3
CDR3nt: TGCGCCAGCAGCTTGGGGACAGGGGGCTCCCTGAGCTCTGGAAACACCATATATTTT
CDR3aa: CASSLGTGGSLSSGNTIYF

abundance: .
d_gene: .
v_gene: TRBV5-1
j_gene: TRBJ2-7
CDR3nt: TGCGCCAGCAGTCTTCGGTCGGGGGTCAACGAGCAGTACTTC
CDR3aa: CASSLRSGVNEQYF

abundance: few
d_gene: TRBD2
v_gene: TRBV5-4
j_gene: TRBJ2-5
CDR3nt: TGTGCCAGCAGCTTGAAACTAGCGGGAGCCGAGACCCAGTACTTC
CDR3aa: CASSLKLAGAETQYF

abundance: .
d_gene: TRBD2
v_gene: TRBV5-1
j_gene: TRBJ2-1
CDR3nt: TGCGCCAGCAGCTTGGGCGGGGGGTCCTACAATGAGCAGTTCTTC
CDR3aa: CASSLGGGSYNEQFF

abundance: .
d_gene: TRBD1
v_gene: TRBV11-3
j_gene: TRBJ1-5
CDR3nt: TGTGCCAGCAGCTTAGGGGCCGGGACAGTGGGCCCCTTTGACAATCAGCCCCAGCATTTT
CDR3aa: CASSLGAGTVGPFDNQPQHF

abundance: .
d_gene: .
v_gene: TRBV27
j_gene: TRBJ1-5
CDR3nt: TGTGCCAGCAGACAGTTGGCCAATCAGCCCCAGCATTTT
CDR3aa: CASRQLANQPQHF

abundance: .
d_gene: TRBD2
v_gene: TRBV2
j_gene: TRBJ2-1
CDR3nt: TGTGCCAGCAGTGGGACTAGCGGGAGGGCCATTGAGCAGTTCTTC
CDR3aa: CASSGTSGRAIEQFF

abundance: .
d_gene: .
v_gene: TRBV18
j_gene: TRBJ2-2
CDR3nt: TGTGCCAGCTCACCCAACCCAGCGGCGAACACCGGGGAGCTGTTTTTT
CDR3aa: CASSPNPAANTGELFF

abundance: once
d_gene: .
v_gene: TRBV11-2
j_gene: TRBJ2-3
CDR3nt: TGTGCCAGCAGCCTCACTAGCACAGATACGCAGTATTTT
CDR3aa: CASSLTSTDTQYF

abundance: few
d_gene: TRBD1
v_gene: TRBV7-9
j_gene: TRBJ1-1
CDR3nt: TGTGCCAGCAGCCCTACGACAGGGTTCGCTGAAGCTTTCTTT
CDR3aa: CASSPTTGFAEAFF

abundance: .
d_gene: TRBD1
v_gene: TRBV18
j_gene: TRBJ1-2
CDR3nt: TGTGCCAGCACGATTTCCGGGACAGGCTTCGGCTACACCTTC
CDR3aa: CASTISGTGFGYTF

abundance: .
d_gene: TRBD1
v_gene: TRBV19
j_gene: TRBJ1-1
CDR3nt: TGTGCCAGTAGTATGATCCTCTTCCCCGGACAGGGCTGGGGCACTGAAGCTTTCTTT
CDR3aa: CASSMILFPGQGWGTEAFF

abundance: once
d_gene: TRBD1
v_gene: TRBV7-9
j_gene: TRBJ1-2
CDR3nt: TGTGCCAGCAGCTTAAAAGGACAGGGCGCCACCTACTATGGCTACACCTTC
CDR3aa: CASSLKGQGATYYGYTF

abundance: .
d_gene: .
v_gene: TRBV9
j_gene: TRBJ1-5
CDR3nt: TGTGCCAGCAGCGGGCCCGGCAATCAGCCCCAGCATTTT
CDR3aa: CASSGPGNQPQHF

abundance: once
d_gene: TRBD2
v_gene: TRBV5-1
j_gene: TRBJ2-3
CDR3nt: TGCGCCAGCAGTCAACCGCCGGGACTAGCGGGTGTGGCAGATACGCAGTATTTT
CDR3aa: CASSQPPGLAGVADTQYF

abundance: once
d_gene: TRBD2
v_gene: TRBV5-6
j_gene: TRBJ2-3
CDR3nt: TGTGCCAGCAGCTTGGGACTAGCGGGAGTGTCAGATACGCAGTATTTT
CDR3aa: CASSLGLAGVSDTQYF

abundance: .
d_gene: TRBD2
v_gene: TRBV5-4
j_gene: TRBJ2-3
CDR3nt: TGTGCCAGCAGCTTGGGAGGGAGGGGCGCAGATACGCAGTATTTT
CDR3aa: CASSLGGRGADTQYF